This passage covers 23 T cell receptor beta chains from one sample sequenced in a study of CD8 T cells in ankylosing spondylitis. Study-wide results and caveats: One TCR beta motif, made up of several highly homologous variants, appeared characteristic of ankylosing spondylitis blood.

One entry per CDR3 protein results from TCRdb running MiXCR on the 5' RACE reads. The sample has some 200,000 distinct CDR3 sequences; 7% to 8% are singletons. The antigens for these receptors are not known. The sample taken for sequencing was blood, either unsorted or a sorted T cell fraction (not recorded which). These TCRs come from a male donor with ankylosing spondylitis.

This clonotype was counted many times. The J gene is TRBJ2-7, the V gene TRBV12-3 or TRBV12-4; D not resolved. Trimming cost V 6 bases and J 6 bases, with 9 bases left between them. This CDR3 is built from 11 residues. The CDR3 here is CASSSSREQYF. The CDR3 region has the DNA TGTGCCAGCAGCTCAAGCCGCGAGCAGTACTTC.

The CDR3 nucleotides read TGTGCCAGCAGTTATTGGACTAGTGGCACCGGGGAGCTGTTTTTT. Protein: CASSYWTSGTGELFF. The chain links TRBV6-2 or TRBV6-3 to TRBJ2-2; 7 bases align to TRBD2. The ends lost 3 bases at V and 4 bases at J; junction bases unmatched: 5. CDR1 MNHEY and CDR2 SVGEGT come from the germline V gene. The CDR3 has 15 residues.

This clonotype was recorded a few times. This chain joins TRBV12-3 or TRBV12-4 and TRBJ2-7, with TRBD2 identical over 11 bases. This CDR3 is 16 amino acids long. Unmatched junction bases numbered 8, after V lost 5 bases and J lost 2 bases. This chain's CDR3 is CASSPETSGATYEQYF. The CDR3 nucleotides are TGTGCCAGCAGTCCCGAGACTAGCGGGGCGACCTACGAGCAGTACTTC.

This clonotype was picked up many times. The V and J genes are TRBV5-1 and TRBJ2-7; unclear D gene. The germline V and J ends were trimmed by 4 bases and 2 bases, with 16 bases remaining between them. Per the germline V gene, CDR1 is SGHRS and CDR2 is YFSETQ. The CDR3 runs to 15 residues. The CDR3 region has the DNA TGCGCCAGCAGCCTCGCGAGTGGGCAGCCCTACGAGCAGTACTTC. Translation: CASSLASGQPYEQYF.

There are many counts of this clonotype. The gene calls are TRBV7-9 and TRBJ2-1, with D possibly TRBD2 on 5 matching bases. Trimming removed 2 bases at V and 5 bases at J, with 10 bases between. This CDR3 contains 14 residues. CDR1 SEHNR and CDR2 FQNEAQ come from the germline V gene (reference sequence). CDR3 region: CASSLWYGDNEQFF. Written as DNA, the CDR3 is TGTGCCAGCAGCTTATGGTACGGGGACAATGAGCAGTTCTTC.

This clonotype occurred many times. The chain employs TRBV15 and TRBJ2-7, with 10 bases matching TRBD1. V lost 4 bases and J lost 6; bases outside the gene matches: 6. The CDR3 is 14 amino acids. Germline V lookup: CDR1 LNHNV, CDR2 YYDKDF (reference sequence). In DNA form, the CDR3 reads TGTGCCACCAGCAAGGGACAGGGGTTGGGCGAGCAGTACTTC. It codes for CATSKGQGLGEQYF.

This clonotype was seen ten or more times. The chain recombines TRBV13 with TRBJ2-7; D remains ambiguous. The ends were cut back, 4 bases at V and 5 bases at J, with 6 bases in the middle. Germline V gene data show CDR1 as PRHDT and CDR2 as FYEKMQ (reference sequence). The CDR3 extends over 11 amino acids. CDR3 sequence: CASSSRDEQYF. The CDR3 DNA is TGTGCCAGCAGCTCCCGCGACGAGCAGTACTTC.

This clonotype was detected many times. The chain carries TRBV7-8 and TRBJ1-6; 7 nucleotides match TRBD1. Losses at the gene ends were 1 base for V and 7 bases for J; bases not matched to a gene: 7. Germline CDR1 reads SGHVS; CDR2 reads FQNEAQ. CDR3 length equals 16 residues. The DNA for the CDR3 is TGTGCCAGCAGCTTAGGCCCGACAGGGTTGAATTCACCCCTCCACTTT. Protein product: CASSLGPTGLNSPLHF.

This clonotype was recorded many times. The V and J genes are TRBV4-3 and TRBJ1-2, with a weak D call TRBD1 (6 bases). The CDR3 runs to 15 residues. Between the trimmed V and J ends, which lost 0 bases and 5 bases, there was a span of 13 bases. Germline CDR1 and CDR2: LGHNA and YSLEER. This chain's CDR3 is CASSQDITGPYGYTF. In DNA form, the CDR3 reads TGCGCCAGCAGCCAAGATATAACAGGGCCATATGGCTACACCTTC.

This clonotype appeared a few times. This chain connects TRBV7-6 to TRBJ2-3; 9 bases line up with TRBD1. V trimming: 4 bases; J trimming: 3 bases; junction bases outside the gene matches: 5. The CDR3 has 15 residues. CDR1 SGHVS and CDR2 FNYEAQ come from the germline V gene. The CDR3 DNA is TGTGCCAGCAGCTCCGGGACAGGGTTTACAGATACGCAGTATTTT. Translation: CASSSGTGFTDTQYF.

This clonotype was seen many times. The rearrangement uses TRBV5-6 and TRBJ2-5; D gene ambiguous. CDR1 and CDR2 from the germline V gene are SGHDT and YYEEEE. V shed 0 bases and J shed 4 bases, with 4 bases lying between them. The CDR3 spans 12 residues. The CDR3: CASSLASETQYF. The DNA of the CDR3 is TGTGCCAGCAGCTTGGCCTCAGAGACCCAGTACTTC. Full variable domain (outside the CDR3, taken from reference TRBV5-6 and TRBJ2-5): DAGVTQSPTHLIKTRGQQVTLRCSPKSGHDTVSWYQQALGQGPQFIFQYYEEEERQRGNFPDRFSGHQFPNYSSELNVNALLLGDSALYLCASSLASETQYFGPGTRLLVL.

The sample holds many counts of this clonotype. The CDR3 is CATSRGLEGQYNEQFF. CDR3 DNA sequence: TGTGCCACCAGCAGAGGACTCGAGGGACAGTACAATGAGCAGTTCTTC. The genes are TRBV15 and TRBJ2-1, with 7 bases matching TRBD1. The CDR3 length is 16 residues. The V gene end was trimmed by 1 base and the J gene end by 4 bases; junction bases not matched to a gene: 7. CDR1 LNHNV and CDR2 YYDKDF come from the germline V gene (reference sequence).

This clonotype was observed at least ten times. J is TRBJ2-4 and V is TRBV5-1; D gene unclear. V was trimmed by 0 bases and J by 7 bases, leaving 11 bases between them. The V gene's germline CDR1 is SGHRS and CDR2 YFSETQ. The CDR3 is 14 amino acids. The CDR3 spells CASSLASQANIQYF. Here the CDR3 DNA reads TGCGCCAGCAGCTTGGCCTCGCAGGCGAACATTCAGTACTTC. The full variable domain, its missing parts supplied by reference TRBV5-1 and TRBJ2-4, is KAGVTQTPRYLIKTRGQQVTLSCSPISGHRSVSWYQQTPGQGLQFLFEYFSETQRNKGNFPGRFSGRQFSNSRSEMNVSTLELGDSALYLCASSLASQANIQYFGAGTRLSVL.

At least ten counts were recorded for this clonotype. This chain joins TRBV13 and TRBJ2-5, with 9 nucleotides matching TRBD1. V lost 5 bases and J lost 5; bases outside the gene matches: 9. The CDR3 is made up of 15 amino acids. Germline V CDR1 and CDR2: PRHDT, FYEKMQ (reference sequence). Written as DNA, the CDR3 is TGTGCCAGCAGCCTCAACAGGGGGCGGAAGGAGACCCAGTACTTC. Residues: CASSLNRGRKETQYF.

This clonotype was observed a handful of times. The V gene is TRBV4-3, the J gene TRBJ1-1, with 9 bases aligning to TRBD1. J gave up 2 bases and V 4 bases, and 8 bases lay outside the gene matches. Germline CDR1 LGHNA, CDR2 YSLEER. This CDR3 comprises 16 residues. DNA for the CDR3: TGCGCCAGCAGCCTCGGGACAGGGAGTTTCAACACTGAAGCTTTCTTT. Translated: CASSLGTGSFNTEAFF.

This clonotype was seen only a few times. The J gene is TRBJ2-4, the V gene TRBV7-2, with D unclear. The CDR3 extends over 15 amino acids. CDR1 is SGHTA, CDR2 FQGNSA, per germline. Trimming removed 3 bases from V and 1 base from J, with 10 bases in between. The DNA for the CDR3 is TGTGCCAGCAGCTTTGGGCCGACGGCCAAAAACATTCAGTACTTC. Its translation: CASSFGPTAKNIQYF.

This clonotype was detected many times. The J gene is TRBJ2-1, the V gene TRBV5-1; possible D gene TRBD1, 6 bases. Germline V gene sequence: CDR1 SGHRS, CDR2 YFSETQ. This CDR3 comprises 13 residues. Trimming shortened V by 4 bases and J by 4 bases, and 9 bases separated the two germline ends. In DNA, the CDR3 is TGCGCCAGCAGCACGGACAGATACAATGAGCAGTTCTTC. Protein: CASSTDRYNEQFF. Full variable domain (remainder filled in from reference TRBV5-1 and TRBJ2-1): KAGVTQTPRYLIKTRGQQVTLSCSPISGHRSVSWYQQTPGQGLQFLFEYFSETQRNKGNFPGRFSGRQFSNSRSEMNVSTLELGDSALYLCASSTDRYNEQFFGPGTRLTVL.

This clonotype was counted a few times. The rearrangement links TRBV4-3 to TRBJ2-6; no firm D call. CDR3 length equals 17 residues. Germline CDR1 and CDR2: LGHNA and YSLEER. Trimming pared 0 bases from V and 2 bases from J, leaving 11 bases between. CDR3 DNA: TGCGCCAGCAGCCAAGAGGGGATTGGGACTGGGGCCAACGTCCTGACTTTC. Protein sequence: CASSQEGIGTGANVLTF.

This clonotype was seen repeatedly, ten times or more. The chain combines TRBV4-3 with TRBJ2-6; no clear D. CDR1 LGHNA and CDR2 YSLEER come from the germline V gene. V was clipped by 0 bases and J by 2 bases, with 11 bases between them. The CDR3 runs 17 residues. The CDR3 DNA sequence: TGCGCCAGCAGCCAAGATTCTGTGGGTACTGGGGCCAACGTCCTGACTTTC. Translated, it gives CASSQDSVGTGANVLTF.

This clonotype was counted ten times or more. The chain couples TRBV7-9 to TRBJ2-7, with a possible D match to TRBD1 (5 bases). Germline V gene data show CDR1 as SEHNR and CDR2 as FQNEAQ (reference sequence). The V and J ends lost 5 bases and 3 bases respectively, with 14 bases between them. The CDR3 is made up of 14 amino acids. CDR3 in amino acids: CASSLQGSDYEQYF. The CDR3 DNA reads as TGTGCCAGCAGCCTCCAGGGTTCGGACTACGAGCAGTACTTC.

This clonotype was counted many times. J is TRBJ1-6 and V is TRBV6-2 or TRBV6-3; 7 bases agree with TRBD1. Germline V CDR1 and CDR2: MNHEY, SVGEGT. V was clipped by 7 bases and J by 0 bases; unmatched bases: 6. This CDR3 comprises 16 residues. This chain's CDR3 is CASNPGQSSYNSPLHF. The CDR3 DNA is TGTGCCAGCAACCCGGGACAGAGCTCCTATAATTCACCCCTCCACTTT.

In this sample, this clonotype turned up many times. The J gene is TRBJ2-7, the V gene TRBV10-3; 14 nucleotides line up with TRBD2. With 5 bases clipped from V and 3 bases from J, the junction kept 6 bases outside the gene matches. The CDR3 contains 16 residues. Germline CDR1 and CDR2: ENHRY and SYGVKD. The CDR3 sequence: CAISRPGTSGGYEQYF. DNA for the CDR3: TGTGCCATCAGTCGTCCCGGGACTAGCGGGGGCTACGAGCAGTACTTC.

This clonotype was detected ten times or more. The J gene is TRBJ2-1, the V gene TRBV14; 9 bases are a match to TRBD2. Germline CDR1 is SGHDN and CDR2 is FVKESK. Trimming removed 4 bases from V and 9 bases from J; junction bases left unmatched: 4. CDR3 length: 13 amino acids. The CDR3 coding sequence is TGTGCCAGCAGCCCCCTAGCGGGGATTGAGCAGTTCTTC. As protein: CASSPLAGIEQFF.